This T cell receptor beta chain comes out of a study of vaccination and CD4 T cells after COVID-19. This CDR3 region has 17 residues. From germline, CDR1 is LGHNA and CDR2 YNFKEQ. V was clipped by 0 bases and J by 0 bases; unmatched bases: 5. For this clonotype: Its antigen remains unidentified.

Sequencing of DNA taken from cultured CD4+ T cells relied on the Oncomine TCR Beta short-read assay. TCRdb analysed the PCR reads with MiXCR anew, one entry per CDR3 protein. This sample carries 20,000 to 25,000 distinct CDR3 sequences, roughly 49% of them seen once, and the ten largest clones take roughly 6.1%. Regarding treatment: approximately 9-day PBMC culture with coronavirus spike peptide pools or control peptides (ViraFEST assay). This receptor was identified in a human donor who had recovered from COVID-19. Specimen: CD4+ T cells from blood, cultured in vitro. The gene calls are TRBV4-2 and TRBJ1-5; 7 positions match TRBD1. The CDR3 sequence: CASSQDRDSNSNQPQHF. CDR3 DNA sequence: TGTGCCAGCAGCCAAGATAGGGACAGTAATAGCAATCAGCCCCAGCATTTT.